This T cell receptor (beta chain) was recovered during a study of T cells in Graves' hyperthyroidism and ophthalmopathy. Researchers amplified the TCR beta CDR3 regions from RNA transcripts. The TCR CDR3 was amplified in a first-round RT-PCR using the HTBI primer set. TCRdb called the multiplex PCR reads again in MiXCR, with one record for every CDR3 protein. The repertoire holds hundreds of thousands of distinct CDR3 sequences, with roughly a third as singletons. Study-wide findings and caveats: Stable hyperthyroidism and ophthalmopathy were separated using 13 V-J signatures. Ophthalmopathy, which appeared later, was predicted by the model a median around 6.5 months before onset.

The V segment lost 4 bases and the J segment 2 bases; nucleotides outside the gene matches: 5. Per germline, CDR1 LNHNV and CDR2 YYDKDF (reference sequence). The CDR3 extends over 16 amino acids. With respect to this clonotype: Its antigen is as yet unknown.

This rearrangement joins TRBV15 to TRBJ2-7, with 13 bases identical to TRBD2. The sequence derives from a woman in her 40s with Graves' hyperthyroidism. Sequencing was carried out using blood. The CDR3 here is CATSKRLAGGPYEQYF. Written as DNA, the CDR3 is TGTGCCACCAGCAAACGACTAGCGGGAGGCCCCTACGAGCAGTACTTC.